This is a list of T cell receptor beta chains from one sample in a study of CD8 T cells in Susac syndrome. TCRdb ran MiXCR on the immunoSEQ multiplex PCR reads and lists one entry per CDR3 protein. The repertoire holds 150,000 or so distinct CDR3 sequences, with about 90% as singletons. Sequencing input: CD4+ T cells from PBMCs. These receptors all come from a human donor in good health. The CDR3 runs from the conserved cysteine through the conserved F or W. D genes are given only for firm matches. Rows give clone size only sometimes, using once, few, many, or a class for an expanded clone.

D gene,V gene,clone size,J gene,CDR3 DNA,CDR3 protein
TRBD1,TRBV7-2,NA,TRBJ2-7,TGTGCCAGCAGCTTAAACAGGGGGCTCGAGCAGTACTTC,CASSLNRGLEQYF
NA,TRBV2,NA,TRBJ1-5,TGTGCCAGCAGTCAGAGAGGTCCTTATAGCAATCAGCCCCAGCATTTT,CASSQRGPYSNQPQHF
TRBD1,TRBV6-5,few,TRBJ2-6,TGTGCCAGCAGTTTGTACGGGACAGCGTTCTCTGGGGCCAACGTCCTGACTTTC,CASSLYGTAFSGANVLTF
TRBD1,TRBV30,NA,TRBJ2-7,TGTGCCTGGATGGGCAGGGGGCTAGGGGAGCAGTACTTC,CAWMGRGLGEQYF
NA,TRBV3-1,NA,TRBJ1-1,TGTGCCAGCAGCCACTCTAGGAGTCCACTGAACACTGAAGCTTTCTTT,CASSHSRSPLNTEAFF
TRBD1,TRBV3-1,NA,TRBJ1-2,TGTGCCAGCAGCCAGACAGGGACCAACTATGGCTACACCTTC,CASSQTGTNYGYTF
NA,TRBV28,NA,TRBJ1-1,TGTGTAATAAGTCAGAACCTTATGAACACTGAAGCTTTCTTT,CVISQNLMNTEAFF
TRBD1,TRBV20-1,NA,TRBJ2-3,TGCAGTGCTCCCGAAGACGTGGACAGGGGAGGACCCACAGATACGCAGTATTTT,CSAPEDVDRGGPTDTQYF
NA,TRBV20-1,NA,TRBJ2-1,TGCAGTGGTGGGGTCGCTCTATCCTACAATGAGCAGTTCTTC,CSGGVALSYNEQFF
TRBD1,TRBV7-2,NA,TRBJ2-7,TGTGCCAGCAGCCTCGACAGGGGGCCGAGTTACGAGCAGTACTTC,CASSLDRGPSYEQYF
NA,TRBV18,NA,TRBJ2-5,TGTGCCAGCTCACCCCTAGACTCCGGGGCAGGAGTCGAGACCCAGTACTTC,CASSPLDSGAGVETQYF
NA,TRBV5-6,NA,TRBJ2-7,TGTGCCAGCAGCTTGGTCAGCAGATCCTACGAGCAGTACTTC,CASSLVSRSYEQYF
TRBD1,TRBV5-1,NA,TRBJ2-7,TGCGCCAGCAGCTTGGAGCGAACGGGACAGGGGAACCACGAGCAGTACTTC,CASSLERTGQGNHEQYF
TRBD1,TRBV7-9,NA,TRBJ1-1,TGTGCCAGCAGCTCGATACAGGGGGCGAATGCTTTCTTT,CASSSIQGANAFF
NA,TRBV7-2,NA,TRBJ2-4,TGTGCCAGCAGCTTAGCCATAGGCCAAGGAGCCAAAAACATTCAGTACTTC,CASSLAIGQGAKNIQYF
NA,TRBV6-2/TRBV6-3,once,TRBJ1-2,TGTGCCAGCAGTTACGGAAGGGAAGGCTACACCTTC,CASSYGREGYTF
TRBD1,TRBV10-2,NA,TRBJ2-7,TGCGCCAGCACCGGACAGGGGTTATACGAGCAGTACTTC,CASTGQGLYEQYF
NA,TRBV7-9,NA,TRBJ2-6,TGTGCCTTAAGGGCGTCATCTGGGGCCAACGTCCTGACTTTC,CALRASSGANVLTF
NA,TRBV30,NA,TRBJ1-3,TGTGCCTGGAGTGTACTACAGGGAAACACCATATATTTT,CAWSVLQGNTIYF
NA,TRBV27,NA,TRBJ1-1,TGTGCCAGCAGTTGGAGGGGGAACACTGAAGCTTTCTTT,CASSWRGNTEAFF
NA,TRBV5-6,NA,TRBJ1-1,TGTGCCAGCAGCTTGGAAACTGGAGGGCGTTGGACTGAAGCTTTCTTT,CASSLETGGRWTEAFF
TRBD1,TRBV7-9,NA,TRBJ1-2,TGTGCCAGCAGCTTCCCCGGGACAGGGTATGGCTACACCTTC,CASSFPGTGYGYTF
NA,TRBV7-2,few,TRBJ1-2,TGTGCCAGCAGCTTGCCGGGATTGAACTATGGCTACACCTTC,CASSLPGLNYGYTF
NA,TRBV28,NA,TRBJ1-3,TGTGCCAGCAGTTTACCGGGGCGAGGAAACACCATATATTTT,CASSLPGRGNTIYF
NA,TRBV18,NA,TRBJ1-4,TGTGCCAGCTCAGAGAGCAATGAAAAACTGTTTTTT,CASSESNEKLFF
TRBD2,TRBV6-1,NA,TRBJ2-2,TGTGCCAGCGAAGCCGGGACGGCTAGCGGAACCTGGGTCGGGGAGCTGTTTTTT,CASEAGTASGTWVGELFF
NA,TRBV5-4,NA,TRBJ2-5,TGTGCCAGCAGTCGTGGACAGCGGGAAGAGACCCAGTACTTC,CASSRGQREETQYF
NA,TRBV10-3,NA,TRBJ1-5,TGTGCCATCAGTGAGTCGTCAGGGCAGCCCCAGCATTTT,CAISESSGQPQHF
NA,TRBV5-1,NA,TRBJ2-7,TGCGCCAGCAGCTTGGGGGAGCCTTTACGGGACGAGCAGTACTTC,CASSLGEPLRDEQYF
TRBD2,TRBV6-1,NA,TRBJ2-6,TGTGCCAGTGGAATCGGGGGGTCTGGGGCCAACGTCCTGACTTTC,CASGIGGSGANVLTF
TRBD2,TRBV6-2/TRBV6-3,NA,TRBJ2-7,TGTGCCAGCAAACGTCCTAGCGGGAGCTCCTACGAGCAGTACTTC,CASKRPSGSSYEQYF
NA,TRBV6-6,NA,TRBJ2-5,TGTGCCAGCAGTTACGGCGCAGGGGAAGCGGAGACCCAGTACTTC,CASSYGAGEAETQYF
NA,TRBV28,NA,TRBJ2-7,TGTGCCAGCAGTTTTTACGGCAGCCCGAGCTCCTACGAGCAGTACTTC,CASSFYGSPSSYEQYF
NA,TRBV20-1,NA,TRBJ1-1,TGCAGTGCGGCCAAGGACGGGGTGAACACTGAAGCTTTCTTT,CSAAKDGVNTEAFF
TRBD2,TRBV7-8,once,TRBJ2-7,TGTGCCAGCAGCTTCCTGACTAGCGGGGGCTACGAGCAGTACTTC,CASSFLTSGGYEQYF
TRBD2,TRBV6-6,NA,TRBJ2-7,TGTGCCAGCAGACCAGCGGGGAACTCCTACGAGCAGTACTTC,CASRPAGNSYEQYF
TRBD1,TRBV6-1,NA,TRBJ1-5,TGTGCCAGCAGTGAGGACAGGGTCTGGAATCAGCCCCAGCATTTT,CASSEDRVWNQPQHF
NA,TRBV18,NA,TRBJ2-5,TGTGCCAGCTCACCCGGGACCCGAGGAGAGACCCAGTACTTC,CASSPGTRGETQYF
TRBD1,TRBV6-9,few,TRBJ1-5,TGTGCCAGCAGTTTGACAGGGTTGGGCAATCAGCCCCAGCATTTT,CASSLTGLGNQPQHF
NA,TRBV30,NA,TRBJ2-3,TGTGCCTGGAGTGACGGGGCCGGTTCTAGCACAGATACGCAGTATTTT,CAWSDGAGSSTDTQYF
TRBD2,TRBV20-1,NA,TRBJ2-1,TGCAGTGCTAGAGGGGGGAGGGCCTACAATGAGCAGTTCTTC,CSARGGRAYNEQFF
TRBD2,TRBV12-3/TRBV12-4,once,TRBJ2-5,TGTGCCAGCAGTTCCTTGACTAGCGGGAGGGCCCAGTACTTC,CASSSLTSGRAQYF
TRBD1,TRBV5-6,NA,TRBJ2-7,TGTGCCAGCAACCTAAAGGGACAGAGCTACGAGCAGTACTTC,CASNLKGQSYEQYF
TRBD1,TRBV11-2,NA,TRBJ1-2,TGTGCCAGCAGCCCAAACCCGGGACAGGGGGCTGGTGGCTACACCTTC,CASSPNPGQGAGGYTF
NA,TRBV12-3/TRBV12-4,NA,TRBJ1-5,TGTGCCAGCAGTTTAGAATACGGGCCCCAGCATTTT,CASSLEYGPQHF
NA,TRBV5-1,NA,TRBJ2-2,TGCGCCAGCGGTAGAGGGACTTCGAACACCGGGGAGCTGTTTTTT,CASGRGTSNTGELFF
NA,TRBV28,NA,TRBJ2-7,TGTGCCAGCAGTCCCATCGGGGCTGTACCCTACGAGCAGTACTTC,CASSPIGAVPYEQYF
NA,TRBV5-1,NA,TRBJ2-1,TGCGCCAGCAGCAGGGACCCCTCCTACAACAATGAGCAGTTCTTC,CASSRDPSYNNEQFF
TRBD2,TRBV5-1,NA,TRBJ2-7,TGCGCCAGCAGTAGAATTAGCGGGAGCAGCTACGAGCAGTACTTC,CASSRISGSSYEQYF
TRBD1,TRBV20-1,NA,TRBJ2-7,TGCAGTGCTAAAAACAGGGGTCACGAGCAGTACTTC,CSAKNRGHEQYF
TRBD1,TRBV2,NA,TRBJ1-2,TGTGCCAGCAGTTACGGACAGGCTGGCTACACCTTC,CASSYGQAGYTF
NA,TRBV5-4,NA,TRBJ2-4,TGTGCCAGCAGCTTGGCCGGAAAACCCAAAAACATTCAGTACTTC,CASSLAGKPKNIQYF
NA,TRBV3-1,NA,TRBJ2-1,TGTGCCAGCAGCCACCCGCCCCATAATGAGCAGTTCTTC,CASSHPPHNEQFF
TRBD2,TRBV7-6,NA,TRBJ2-7,TGTGCCAGCAGCTTAAGGAGCGGGAGCTACGAGCAGTACTTC,CASSLRSGSYEQYF
NA,TRBV20-1,NA,TRBJ2-7,TGCAGTGCACCCTCCAGGGGTTACGAGCAGTACTTC,CSAPSRGYEQYF
TRBD1,TRBV30,once,TRBJ2-1,TGTGCCTGGGGACCGGGACAGGGGGCGGGGGAGCAGTTCTTC,CAWGPGQGAGEQFF
NA,TRBV5-1,NA,TRBJ2-6,TGCGCCAGCAGCTTGGCCGACACGAGCTCTGGGGCCAACGTCCTGACTTTC,CASSLADTSSGANVLTF
TRBD1,TRBV12-3/TRBV12-4,NA,TRBJ2-7,TGTGCCAGCAGGAACGGTGGGACAGGGGGCGCTGAGTACTTC,CASRNGGTGGAEYF
NA,TRBV12-3/TRBV12-4,NA,TRBJ2-5,TGTGCCAGCAGTTTAAATTGGCAGACCCAGTACTTC,CASSLNWQTQYF